The clone carrying this T cell receptor (beta chain) occurred many times. V was cut by 4 bases and J by 0 bases, with 11 bases left in between. The V gene's germline CDR1 is SGHRS and CDR2 YFSETQ. This CDR3 is built from 15 residues. TRAV- and TRBV-specific primers were used for first-strand cDNA, which covered alpha and beta chains. TCR amplification ran 15 to 25 PCR cycles using constant-region and V-primer adapter primers. TCRdb passed the reads through MiXCR, listing each CDR3 protein once. The sample yields some 57,000 distinct CDR3 sequences, about 25% seen once. As to time point: after trial treatment. Treatment described: LDRT plus nivolumab, ipilimumab, low-dose cyclophosphamide and aspirin (RACIN trial). This sample is drawn from a study of low-dose radiotherapy and immunotherapy resistance in tumors.

The origin of this receptor is a male donor with prostate cancer. The sequences come from PBMCs, collected after low-dose radiotherapy plus immunotherapy. V is TRBV5-1 and J is TRBJ2-1, with a possible D match to TRBD1 (5 bases). CDR3 in amino acids: CASSQGEISYNEQFF. Written as DNA, the CDR3 is TGCGCCAGCAGCCAAGGGGAAATCTCCTACAATGAGCAGTTCTTC.